The TCR beta chain under discussion was sequenced for a study of CD8+ T cells in alopecia areata. Study results and caveats: Amid tofacitinib therapy, many expanded lesional clones stayed present in scalp and blood. In lesional scalp, particularly from alopecia totalis/universalis, clonality was higher than in normal scalp.

Worth noting for this clone: Its antigen is unidentified.

The CDR3 totals 13 residues. CDR1 and CDR2 from the germline V gene are MNHEY and SMNVEV (reference sequence). V shed 2 bases and J shed 4 bases, with 8 bases lying between them. Reverse transcribed after extraction, RNA yielded cDNA as the sequencing template. This table comes from immunoSEQ multiplex PCR, and its TCRdb copy is limited to in-frame clones, with some not included. The sample yields about 220,000 clones, more than 45% seen once. Treatment specified: oral pan-JAK inhibitor, 5-10 mg twice daily. This chain joins TRBV27 and TRBJ1-2; unclear D gene. The TCR sequence derives from a human donor with alopecia areata. Sequenced here: CD4+ T cells sorted from blood, sampled at week 4, from a patient treated with tofacitinib. CDR3 in DNA: TGTGCCAGCAGTTTAGAGGGAAGCTATGGCTACACCTTC. This sequence encodes CASSLEGSYGYTF.